Listed below are T cell receptor beta chains from one sample, sequenced in a study of response to subunit inactivated influenza vaccine. TCRdb independently ran MiXCR on the RT-PCR reads; one entry per CDR3 protein. The profile covers about 240,000 distinct CDR3 sequences, with 12% appearing a single time and 7.8% taken by the ten largest. Sequencing used non-naive T cells sorted from PBMCs, obtained around two weeks before vaccination. These receptors all stem from a man in his fifties who received an inactivated influenza vaccine. Both conserved end residues are part of each CDR3. A D gene is named only where the DNA matches it firmly. Where a row states a size, it is once, few, many or the class of an expanded clone; other rows omit it.

CDR3: CASSPTGVNEQFF
DNA: TGTGCCAGCAGCCCGACAGGGGTCAATGAGCAGTTCTTC
size: few
D: TRBD1
J: TRBJ2-1
V: TRBV7-2

CDR3: CSVVYASSYNEQFF
DNA: TGCAGCGTTGTCTATGCGAGCTCCTACAATGAGCAGTTCTTC
size: NA
D: NA
J: TRBJ2-1
V: TRBV29-1

CDR3: CASSQGPDGNTGELFF
DNA: TGTGCCAGCAGCCAGGGACCGGACGGCAACACCGGGGAGCTGTTTTTT
size: NA
D: NA
J: TRBJ2-2
V: TRBV3-1

CDR3: CASSLGPDNGDGYTF
DNA: TGCGCCAGCAGCTTGGGGCCCGACAATGGGGATGGCTACACCTTC
size: few
D: NA
J: TRBJ1-2
V: TRBV5-1

CDR3: CATLAASGGFEDTQYF
DNA: TGTGCCACCCTAGCCGCTAGCGGGGGGTTTGAAGATACGCAGTATTTT
size: many
D: TRBD2
J: TRBJ2-3
V: TRBV10-3

CDR3: CSARDLYYKDTQYF
DNA: TGCAGTGCTAGAGATCTTTACTACAAAGATACGCAGTATTTT
size: NA
D: NA
J: TRBJ2-3
V: TRBV20-1

CDR3: CSARGFRPAVAGAYNEQFF
DNA: TGCAGTGCTAGAGGGTTTCGTCCGGCGGTAGCGGGAGCCTACAATGAGCAGTTCTTC
size: many
D: TRBD2
J: TRBJ2-1
V: TRBV20-1

CDR3: CASSLLSYEQYF
DNA: TGTGCCAGCAGTTTATTGTCTTACGAGCAGTACTTC
size: many
D: NA
J: TRBJ2-7
V: TRBV28

CDR3: CASSPQHISPLHF
DNA: TGTGCCAGCAGTCCCCAGCATATTTCACCCCTCCACTTT
size: few
D: NA
J: TRBJ1-6
V: TRBV12-3/TRBV12-4

CDR3: CASSALWTSGRAGETQYF
DNA: TGTGCCAGCAGTGCCCTATGGACTAGCGGGAGGGCGGGAGAGACCCAGTACTTC
size: NA
D: TRBD2
J: TRBJ2-5
V: TRBV6-1

CDR3: CASSYRDTRSGNSPLHF
DNA: TGTGCCAGCAGTTACCGCGACACCCGATCGGGGAATTCACCCCTCCACTTT
size: many
D: NA
J: TRBJ1-6
V: TRBV6-5

CDR3: CASSKQYLRNEKLFF
DNA: TGTGCCAGCAGCAAACAGTACCTGAGAAATGAAAAACTGTTTTTT
size: few
D: NA
J: TRBJ1-4
V: TRBV21-1

CDR3: CSVLQWDAKRRTEAFF
DNA: TGCAGCGTACTACAATGGGACGCAAAAAGGCGTACTGAAGCTTTCTTT
size: NA
D: NA
J: TRBJ1-1
V: TRBV29-1

CDR3: CASRPRRQANTGELFF
DNA: TGTGCCAGCAGACCACGACGTCAAGCGAACACCGGGGAGCTGTTTTTT
size: many
D: NA
J: TRBJ2-2
V: TRBV11-2

CDR3: CASTRDHRGNTEAFF
DNA: TGTGCCAGCACTCGGGACCACCGGGGGAACACTGAAGCTTTCTTT
size: few
D: NA
J: TRBJ1-1
V: TRBV12-3/TRBV12-4

CDR3: CASSPLDSISTDTQYF
DNA: TGTGCCAGCAGCCCCCTAGACTCGATCAGCACAGATACGCAGTATTTT
size: few
D: NA
J: TRBJ2-3
V: TRBV7-9

CDR3: CASSEAGTGELFF
DNA: TGTGCCAGCAGTGAAGCGGGTACCGGGGAGCTGTTTTTT
size: NA
D: NA
J: TRBJ2-2
V: TRBV6-4

CDR3: CASSLGSRGHGSQETQYF
DNA: TGTGCCAGCAGCCTCGGAAGTCGAGGTCATGGAAGTCAAGAGACCCAGTACTTC
size: NA
D: NA
J: TRBJ2-5
V: TRBV11-1

CDR3: CATSGGPYNEQFF
DNA: TGTGCCACCTCGGGCGGACCCTACAATGAGCAGTTCTTC
size: NA
D: NA
J: TRBJ2-1
V: TRBV6-4

CDR3: CASSHPGGDGYNEQFF
DNA: TGTGCCAGCAGCCACCCGGGGGGTGACGGCTACAATGAGCAGTTCTTC
size: few
D: TRBD2
J: TRBJ2-1
V: TRBV7-8

CDR3: CASSLDYGTQYF
DNA: TGTGCCAGCAGTTTGGACTATGGTACGCAGTATTTT
size: many
D: NA
J: TRBJ2-3
V: TRBV12-3/TRBV12-4

CDR3: CASSPSGSNQPQHF
DNA: TGTGCCAGCAGTCCGAGTGGCAGCAATCAGCCCCAGCATTTT
size: few
D: NA
J: TRBJ1-5
V: TRBV27

CDR3: CASSYVAAGPYEQYF
DNA: TGTGCCAGCAGTTACGTCGCGGCGGGCCCCTACGAGCAGTACTTC
size: NA
D: NA
J: TRBJ2-7
V: TRBV6-5

CDR3: CASSYPDYRGYEQYF
DNA: TGTGCCAGCAGCTACCCGGACTACAGGGGTTACGAGCAGTACTTC
size: few
D: NA
J: TRBJ2-7
V: TRBV3-1

CDR3: CASSLDLGGNQPQHF
DNA: TGTGCCAGCAGCTTAGATTTGGGGGGCAATCAGCCCCAGCATTTT
size: NA
D: NA
J: TRBJ1-5
V: TRBV11-2

CDR3: CASSLGVLAGDTGELFF
DNA: TGTGCCAGCAGCTTGGGGGTTCTAGCGGGGGACACCGGGGAGCTGTTTTTT
size: few
D: TRBD2
J: TRBJ2-2
V: TRBV7-8

CDR3: CASVEGDGYTF
DNA: TGTGCCAGCGTCGAGGGGGATGGCTACACCTTC
size: few
D: NA
J: TRBJ1-2
V: TRBV28

CDR3: CASSLTGGGLYQPQHF
DNA: TGTGCCAGCAGCTTGACAGGGGGGGGCCTTTATCAGCCCCAGCATTTT
size: NA
D: TRBD1
J: TRBJ1-5
V: TRBV7-2

CDR3: CASSPSLTSGAQYF
DNA: TGCGCCAGCAGCCCCTCCCTTACTAGCGGGGCGCAGTATTTT
size: NA
D: TRBD2
J: TRBJ2-3
V: TRBV5-1

CDR3: CASSPNLASRGGTEAFF
DNA: TGTGCCAGCTCACCAAACTTGGCATCGCGAGGGGGCACTGAAGCTTTCTTT
size: once
D: NA
J: TRBJ1-1
V: TRBV18

CDR3: CASSDSQGGTDTQYF
DNA: TGTGCCAGCAGTGACTCCCAAGGTGGGACAGATACGCAGTATTTT
size: few
D: NA
J: TRBJ2-3
V: TRBV6-4

CDR3: CASSQDGAGIAQETQYF
DNA: TGCGCCAGCAGCCAAGATGGGGCAGGGATAGCCCAAGAGACCCAGTACTTC
size: NA
D: NA
J: TRBJ2-5
V: TRBV4-1

CDR3: CASSLGQGFGYTF
DNA: TGTGCCAGCAGCCTCGGACAGGGTTTCGGCTACACCTTC
size: many
D: TRBD1
J: TRBJ1-2
V: TRBV7-9

CDR3: CASSPPWELFF
DNA: TGTGCCAGCAGCCCACCTTGGGAGCTGTTTTTT
size: NA
D: NA
J: TRBJ2-2
V: TRBV7-9

CDR3: CASSLGQGDGYTF
DNA: TGCGCCAGCAGCTTGGGACAGGGTGACGGCTACACCTTC
size: many
D: TRBD1
J: TRBJ1-2
V: TRBV5-1